This TCR beta chain was documented in a study of T cells in Graves' hyperthyroidism and ophthalmopathy. Notes on the study in general: Peripheral blood also featured most of the thyroid clonotypes expanded above 0.001. Ophthalmopathy stood apart from stable hyperthyroidism in a 13 V-J model.

This clonotype was observed at least ten times. The antigen is unknown. An absence of ophthalmopathy progression within 18 months meant stable Graves' hyperthyroidism. Hyperthyroidism patients were newly diagnosed, had disease duration under 2 months, and were aged 18 to 65 years. RNA transcripts yielded amplified TCR beta CDR3 regions. Primed by the HTBI set, a first-round RT-PCR was run on the TCR CDR3. TCRdb reprocessed the multiplex PCR reads with MiXCR, giving one entry per CDR3 protein. Counted here are a few hundred thousand distinct CDR3 sequences, approximately 44% occurring once; the ten biggest clones make up more than 7.5%. Material: peripheral blood or thyroid tissue (not recorded which). The TCR comes from a woman in her late teens or twenties with Graves' hyperthyroidism.

The CDR3 DNA follows: TGTGCCAGCTCATGGAGGACAGGGAATGGCTACACCTTC. This sequence encodes CASSWRTGNGYTF. V gene TRBV2 combines with J gene TRBJ1-2; 8 nucleotides agree with TRBD1. The CDR3 extends over 13 amino acids. V lost 8 bases, J lost 6 bases, and 8 bases stayed unmatched. Germline values: CDR1 SNHLY, CDR2 FYNNEI.